These 21 T cell receptor beta chains originate from one sample sequenced in a study of blood T cell repertoires in COVID-19. Sequencing was performed with immunoSEQ multiplex PCR; in TCRdb, only in-frame clones are kept and a portion is missing. The data contain roughly 500,000 clones, approximately 92% of them singletons. The sample was peripheral blood. These receptor sequences come from a man in his late teens or twenties with COVID-19, enrolled during active disease.

This rearrangement joins TRBV30 to TRBJ2-1; 13 positions agree with TRBD2. With 4 bases clipped from V and 10 bases from J, the junction kept 10 bases outside the gene matches. Germline V CDR1 and CDR2: GTSNPN, SVGIG (reference sequence). CDR3 length: 15 residues. CDR3 amino acids: CAWTTGLAGSVEQFF. Here the CDR3 DNA reads TGTGCCTGGACAACGGGACTAGCGGGGTCTGTGGAGCAGTTCTTC.

This clone was counted only a few times. The chain employs TRBV19 and TRBJ1-3; D possibly corresponds to TRBD1 (6 bases). The CDR3 length is 16 residues. Germline V gene lookup returns CDR1 LNHDA and CDR2 SQIVND (reference sequence). The V gene lost 4 bases and the J gene lost 2 bases, with 15 bases spanning the gap. The CDR3 bases are TGTGCCAGTAGTACCGACCACAGGGTGACTGGAAACACCATATATTTT. It is translated as CASSTDHRVTGNTIYF.

The chain carries TRBV12-3 or TRBV12-4 and TRBJ2-5, with D perhaps matching TRBD1 (6 bases). V shed 6 bases and J shed 6 bases, with 14 bases lying between them. The CDR3 is 13 amino acids. The CDR3 loop is CASSPTGAQTQYF. Written as DNA, the CDR3 is TGTGCCAGCAGCCCGACAGGAGCGCAGACCCAGTACTTC.

The chain links TRBV5-6 to TRBJ1-5; D is uncertain. Trimming took 4 bases from V and 5 from J, leaving 13 bases between them. The CDR3 length is 14 residues. CDR1 is SGHDT and CDR2 is YYEEEE in the germline V gene. The CDR3 loop is CASSLWTLDQPQHF. The CDR3 DNA sequence: TGTGCCAGCAGCCTCTGGACTTTGGATCAGCCCCAGCATTTT.

This clone was recorded once. CDR3 coding DNA: TGTGCCAGCAGTGGGGGGGGCTTCGCCAAAAACATTCAGTACTTC. Translating it yields CASSGGGFAKNIQYF. This chain joins TRBV6-2 or TRBV6-3 and TRBJ2-4; perhaps TRBD2 as D (7 bases). Trimming shortened V by 5 bases and J by 1 base, and 12 bases separated the two germline ends. This CDR3 has 15 residues. The V gene's germline CDR1 is MNHEY and CDR2 SVGEGT.

The V call is TRBV5-6, the J call TRBJ2-7, with a weak D call TRBD2 (5 bases). Looked up from germline, CDR1 is SGHDT and CDR2 is YYEEEE. V was shortened by 0 bases and J by 2 bases, with 9 bases between the two germline ends. CDR3 length: 14 residues. In DNA, the CDR3 is TGTGCCAGCAGCTTGGTCGGGGAAGCCTACGAGCAGTACTTC. Protein sequence: CASSLVGEAYEQYF.

This clone was counted once. The V gene is TRBV6-5, the J gene TRBJ2-7; no reliable D call. The CDR3 runs to 15 residues. V lost 4 bases and J 0 bases, leaving 13 bases between the germline ends. The germline CDR1 and CDR2 sequences are MNHEY and SVGAGI. The CDR3 is CASSLGFSFSYEQYF. CDR3 DNA: TGTGCCAGCAGTTTGGGCTTTTCCTTCTCCTACGAGCAGTACTTC.

The chain joins TRBV7-9 to TRBJ2-2; D is perhaps TRBD1 (5 bases). Deletions cut 4 bases from V and 4 bases from J, with 7 bases between. Germline assignment: CDR1 SEHNR and CDR2 FQNEAQ (reference sequence). The CDR3 has 13 residues. The CDR3: CASSYDSTGELFF. In DNA, the CDR3 is TGTGCCAGCAGCTACGACAGCACCGGGGAGCTGTTTTTT.

V and J are TRBV12-3 or TRBV12-4 and TRBJ2-7; D gene uncertain. This CDR3 spans 11 amino acids. V gave up 3 bases and J gave up 5 bases, with 5 bases separating them. CDR3 sequence: CASSFVHEQYF. The CDR3 DNA is TGTGCCAGCAGTTTCGTCCACGAGCAGTACTTC.

This clone was seen a few times. The chain is built from TRBV19 and TRBJ2-7, with 7 nucleotides matching TRBD2. This CDR3 spans 15 amino acids. V lost 3 bases and J lost 3; bases outside the gene matches: 8. Germline CDR1 reads LNHDA; CDR2 reads SQIVND (reference sequence). The CDR3 region is CASSIPGLPLYEQYF. In nucleotides, the CDR3 is TGTGCCAGTAGTATTCCGGGACTACCCCTCTACGAGCAGTACTTC.

DNA of the CDR3: TGTGCCAGCAGCCGGACTGACTATGGCTACACCTTC. Translation: CASSRTDYGYTF. This chain links TRBV6-5 with TRBJ1-2; D is uncertain. Germline assignment: CDR1 MNHEY and CDR2 SVGAGI. Trimming took off 6 bases at V and 3 bases at J, with 8 bases between the two ends. The CDR3 consists of 12 residues.

The rearrangement joins TRBV13 to TRBJ1-2, with D unclear. This CDR3 has 15 amino acids. Trimming pared 0 bases from V and 2 bases from J, leaving 10 bases between. The germline V gene encodes CDR1 PRHDT and CDR2 FYEKMQ (reference sequence). CDR3 sequence (DNA): TGTGCCAGCAGCTTAGGCCGTGACGGGAACTATGGCTACACCTTC. Translation: CASSLGRDGNYGYTF.

The chain recombines TRBV29-1 with TRBJ2-2, with D possibly TRBD2 on 6 matching bases. V was clipped by 6 bases and J by 2 bases, with 13 bases between them. This CDR3 has 14 amino acids. Per germline, CDR1 SQVTM and CDR2 ANQGSEA. For the CDR3, the DNA is TGCAGCGTCCCATCGGGACTCAACACCGGGGAGCTGTTTTTT. It encodes CSVPSGLNTGELFF.

The chain couples TRBV7-9 to TRBJ2-7; D call uncertain. V lost 4 bases and J 5 bases, leaving 9 bases between the germline ends. The V gene's germline CDR1 is SEHNR and CDR2 FQNEAQ (reference sequence). CDR3 length equals 12 residues. The CDR3 sequence: CASSSQLNEQYF. The CDR3 DNA reads TGTGCCAGCAGCTCCCAACTTAACGAGCAGTACTTC.

V gene TRBV6-6 combines with J gene TRBJ2-5; 13 bases agree with TRBD2. Germline values: CDR1 MNHNY, CDR2 SVGAGI (reference sequence). V lost 2 bases and J lost 5; bases outside the gene matches: 2. The CDR3 totals 15 residues. This CDR3 reads CASSYTGLAGETQYF. The CDR3 coding sequence is TGTGCCAGCAGTTACACGGGACTAGCGGGGGAGACCCAGTACTTC.

The genes are TRBV19 and TRBJ2-3, with TRBD2 identical over 8 bases. The CDR3 runs 17 residues. Germline values: CDR1 LNHDA, CDR2 SQIVND (reference sequence). Trimming took 1 base from V and 4 from J; bases not matched to a gene: 10. CDR3 coding DNA: TGTGCCAGTAGTATAGGGGTAGCGGGATTTGGTCCAGATACGCAGTATTTT. Its protein is CASSIGVAGFGPDTQYF.

This clone was detected only once. The chain has TRBV5-1 and TRBJ1-6; 8 nucleotides match TRBD1. Germline V gene data show CDR1 as SGHRS and CDR2 as YFSETQ. This CDR3 contains 14 residues. V shed 6 bases, J shed 7 bases, and the junction held 6 bases outside the gene matches. In nucleotides, the CDR3 is TGCGCCAGCAACATTGGACAGGGCAATTCACCCCTCCACTTT. As protein: CASNIGQGNSPLHF.

CDR3 in amino acids: CASTGEQSGELFF. Here the CDR3 DNA reads TGTGCCAGCACGGGGGAGCAGTCCGGGGAGCTGTTTTTT. The chain is built from TRBV12-3 or TRBV12-4 and TRBJ2-2; a possible D gene is TRBD2 (6 bases). This CDR3 spans 13 amino acids. V was clipped by 7 bases and J by 6 bases, with 12 bases between them.

The chain is built from TRBV3-1 (or the pseudogene TRBV3-2) and TRBJ1-5, with TRBD1 identical over 7 bases. The junction had 17 bases not matched to a gene; V was cut back by 6 bases and J by 0 bases. This CDR3 has 19 amino acids. CDR1 is LGHDT, CDR2 YNNKEL, per germline (reference sequence). CDR3 nucleotide sequence: TGTGCCAGCAGGCTTCCGGGACAGATATATTTTTATAGCAATCAGCCCCAGCATTTT. Encoded protein: CASRLPGQIYFYSNQPQHF.

This rearrangement joins TRBV5-4 to TRBJ2-1, with 7 bases lining up with TRBD1. From germline, CDR1 is SGHNT and CDR2 YYREEE (reference sequence). With 0 bases clipped from V and 4 bases from J, the junction kept 4 bases outside the gene matches. The CDR3 covers 15 residues. The CDR3 nucleotides read TGTGCCAGCAGCTTGGAAGGGGGCAGTTACAATGAGCAGTTCTTC. Translating it yields CASSLEGGSYNEQFF.

This chain connects TRBV7-9 to TRBJ2-3; 7 positions match TRBD2. CDR3 length: 17 residues. Germline V CDR1 and CDR2: SEHNR, FQNEAQ (reference sequence). The V segment lost 5 bases and the J segment 4 bases; nucleotides outside the gene matches: 15. The CDR3 sequence: CASSPGPGRYVADTQYF. The DNA for the CDR3 is TGTGCCAGCAGCCCAGGGCCCGGGAGGTATGTGGCAGATACGCAGTATTTT.